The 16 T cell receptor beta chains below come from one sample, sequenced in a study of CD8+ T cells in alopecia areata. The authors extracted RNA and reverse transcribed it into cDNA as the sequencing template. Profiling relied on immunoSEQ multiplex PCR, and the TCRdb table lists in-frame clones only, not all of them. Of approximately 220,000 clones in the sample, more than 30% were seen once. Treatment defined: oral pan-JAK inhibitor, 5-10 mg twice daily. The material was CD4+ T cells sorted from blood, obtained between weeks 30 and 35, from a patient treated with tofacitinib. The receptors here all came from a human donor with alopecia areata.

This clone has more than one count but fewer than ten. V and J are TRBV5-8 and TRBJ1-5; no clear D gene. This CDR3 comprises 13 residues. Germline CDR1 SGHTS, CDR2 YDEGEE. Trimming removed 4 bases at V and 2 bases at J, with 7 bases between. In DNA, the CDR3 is TGTGCCAGCAGCCAATCGGGCAATCAGCCCCAGCATTTT. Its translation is CASSQSGNQPQHF.

The CDR3 loop reads CASSSPGQSYSNTEAFF. In DNA, the CDR3 is TGTGCCAGCAGTTCCCCGGGACAGTCTTACTCGAACACTGAAGCTTTCTTT. V usage is TRBV27 and J usage is TRBJ1-1; 7 bases align to TRBD1. V was pared by 4 bases and J by 1 base, with 12 bases of the junction left unmatched. Germline assignment: CDR1 MNHEY and CDR2 SMNVEV (reference sequence). The CDR3 length is 17 residues.

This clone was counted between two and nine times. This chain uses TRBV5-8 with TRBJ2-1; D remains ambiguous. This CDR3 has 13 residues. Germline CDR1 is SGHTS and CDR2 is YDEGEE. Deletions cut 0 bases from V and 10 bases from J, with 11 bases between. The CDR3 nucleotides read TGTGCCAGCAGCTTGGGGAACGCGCGCGAGCAGTTCTTC. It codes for CASSLGNAREQFF.

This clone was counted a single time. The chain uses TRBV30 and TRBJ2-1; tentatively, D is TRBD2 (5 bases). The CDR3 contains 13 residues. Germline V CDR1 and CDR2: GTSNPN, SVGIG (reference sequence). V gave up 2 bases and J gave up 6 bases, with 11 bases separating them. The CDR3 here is CAWSLRTFNEQFF. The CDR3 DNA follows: TGTGCCTGGAGTTTGAGGACTTTCAATGAGCAGTTCTTC.

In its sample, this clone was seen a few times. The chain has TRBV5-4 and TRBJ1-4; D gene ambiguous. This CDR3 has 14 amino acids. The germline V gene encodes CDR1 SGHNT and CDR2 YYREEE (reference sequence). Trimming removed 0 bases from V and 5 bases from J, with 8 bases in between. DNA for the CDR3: TGTGCCAGCAGCTTGGGAGGTGAAAATGAAAAACTGTTTTTT. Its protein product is CASSLGGENEKLFF.

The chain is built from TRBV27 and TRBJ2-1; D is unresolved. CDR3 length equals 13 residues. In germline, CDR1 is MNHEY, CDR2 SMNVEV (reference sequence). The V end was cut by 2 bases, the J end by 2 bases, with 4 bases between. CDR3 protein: CASSLEAYNEQFF. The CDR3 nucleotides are TGTGCCAGCAGTTTAGAGGCCTACAATGAGCAGTTCTTC.

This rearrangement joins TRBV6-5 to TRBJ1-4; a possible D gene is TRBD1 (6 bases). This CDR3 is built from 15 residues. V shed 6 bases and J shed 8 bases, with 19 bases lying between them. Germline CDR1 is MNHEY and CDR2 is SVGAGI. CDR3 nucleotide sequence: TGTGCCAGCAGCAGGGGCTGGAGGGATGGCGAAAAACTGTTTTTT. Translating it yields CASSRGWRDGEKLFF.

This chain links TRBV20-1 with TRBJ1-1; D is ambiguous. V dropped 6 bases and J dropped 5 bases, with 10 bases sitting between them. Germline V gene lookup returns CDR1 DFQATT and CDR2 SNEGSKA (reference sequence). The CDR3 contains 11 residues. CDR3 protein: CSARRETEAFF. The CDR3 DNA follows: TGCAGTGCCCGACGGGAGACTGAAGCTTTCTTT.

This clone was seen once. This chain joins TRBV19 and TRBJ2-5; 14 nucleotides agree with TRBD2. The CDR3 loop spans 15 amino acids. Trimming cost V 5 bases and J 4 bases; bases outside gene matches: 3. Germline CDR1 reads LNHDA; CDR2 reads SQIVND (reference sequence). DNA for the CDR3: TGTGCCAGTAGTTCCGGGACTAGCGGGAGAGAGACCCAGTACTTC. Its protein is CASSSGTSGRETQYF. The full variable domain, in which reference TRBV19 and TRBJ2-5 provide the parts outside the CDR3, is DGGITQSPKYLFRKEGQNVTLSCEQNLNHDAMYWYRQDPGQGLRLIYYSQIVNDFQKGDIAEGYSVSREKKESFPLTVTSAQKNPTAFYLCASSSGTSGRETQYFGPGTRLLVL.

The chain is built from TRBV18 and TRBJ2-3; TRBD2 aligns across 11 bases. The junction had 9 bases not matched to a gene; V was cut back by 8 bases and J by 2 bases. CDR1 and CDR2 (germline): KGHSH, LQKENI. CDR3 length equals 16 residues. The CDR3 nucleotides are TGTGCCAGCACGCCGGGGACTAGCGGACACACAGATACGCAGTATTTT. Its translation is CASTPGTSGHTDTQYF.

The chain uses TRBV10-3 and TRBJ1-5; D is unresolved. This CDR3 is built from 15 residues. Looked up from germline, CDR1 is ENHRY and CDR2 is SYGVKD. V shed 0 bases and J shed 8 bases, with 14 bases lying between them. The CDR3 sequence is CAISESGGAIEPQHF. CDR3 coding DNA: TGTGCCATCAGTGAGTCGGGAGGCGCAATCGAGCCCCAGCATTTT.

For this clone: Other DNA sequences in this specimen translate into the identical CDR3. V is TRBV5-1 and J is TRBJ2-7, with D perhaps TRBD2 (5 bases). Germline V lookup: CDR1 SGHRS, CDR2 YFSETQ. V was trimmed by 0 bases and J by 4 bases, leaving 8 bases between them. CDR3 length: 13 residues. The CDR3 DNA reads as TGCGCCAGCAGCTTGGTTTCGGGGTACGAGCAGTACTTC. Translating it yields CASSLVSGYEQYF.

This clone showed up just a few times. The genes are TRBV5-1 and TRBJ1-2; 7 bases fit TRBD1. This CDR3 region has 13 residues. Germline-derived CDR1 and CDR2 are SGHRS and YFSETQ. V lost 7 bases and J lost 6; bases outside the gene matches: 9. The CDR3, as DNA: TGCGCCAGCTCTTTACAGGGGCTAGATGGCTACACCTTC. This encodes CASSLQGLDGYTF.

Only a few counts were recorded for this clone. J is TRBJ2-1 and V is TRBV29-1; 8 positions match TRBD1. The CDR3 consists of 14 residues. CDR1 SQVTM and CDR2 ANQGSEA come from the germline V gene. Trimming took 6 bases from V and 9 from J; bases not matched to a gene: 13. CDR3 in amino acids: CSVRPAQGASEQFF. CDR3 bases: TGCAGCGTCCGACCGGCCCAGGGGGCCAGTGAGCAGTTCTTC.

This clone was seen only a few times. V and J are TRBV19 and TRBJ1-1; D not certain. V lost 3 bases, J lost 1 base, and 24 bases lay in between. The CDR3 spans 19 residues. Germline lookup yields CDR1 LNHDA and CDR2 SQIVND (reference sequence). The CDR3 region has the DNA TGTGCCAGTAGTATTAACGTTGCGGGTACGATTCGGTCGAACACTGAAGCTTTCTTT. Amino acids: CASSINVAGTIRSNTEAFF.

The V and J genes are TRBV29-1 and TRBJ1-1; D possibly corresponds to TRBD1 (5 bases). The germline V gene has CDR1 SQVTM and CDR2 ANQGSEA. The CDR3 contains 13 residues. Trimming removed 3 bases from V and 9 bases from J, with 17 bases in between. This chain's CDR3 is CSVEGRAVQKAFF. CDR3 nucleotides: TGCAGCGTTGAGGGCAGGGCTGTTCAGAAAGCTTTCTTT.